These 26 T cell receptor beta chains share one sample of origin, sequenced in a study of shared clonotypes between healthy human individuals. Repertoires were generated with immunoSEQ multiplex PCR, while TCRdb's copy carries only in-frame clones and drops some. The table has fewer than 800,000 clones, under 95% seen once. CD45RO-negative, CCR7-selected cells formed the naive CD8 fraction, which excluded terminally differentiated effector memory CD45RA+ cells. Sequencing was performed on naive CD8+ T cells sorted from blood. These receptors originate from a young man in good health.

The chain recombines TRBV7-9 with TRBJ1-5; tentative D call: TRBD1 (6 bases). This CDR3 has 15 amino acids. Germline loops: CDR1 SEHNR, CDR2 FQNEAQ (reference sequence). V was trimmed by 3 bases and J by 7 bases, leaving 16 bases between them. The CDR3: CASSLAGEGRQPQHF. CDR3 coding DNA: TGTGCCAGCAGCTTGGCAGGGGAGGGTCGACAGCCCCAGCATTTT.

This clone came up many times. Other DNA sequences in this sample translate to the same CDR3. The chain is built from TRBV5-1 and TRBJ2-2; the D call may be TRBD1 or TRBD2 (5 bases each). Trimming cost V 3 bases and J 10 bases, with 10 bases left between them. CDR3 size: 12 residues. Germline V gives CDR1 SGHRS, CDR2 YFSETQ. In DNA form, the CDR3 reads TGCGCCAGCAGCTCGGGACGATCGGAGCTGTTTTTT. The encoded protein is CASSSGRSELFF.

In regard to this clone: The same CDR3 arises from other DNA sequences in this sample as well. The gene calls are TRBV27 and TRBJ2-7; possibly TRBD1 for D (5 bases). The CDR3 covers 12 residues. The germline V gene has CDR1 MNHEY and CDR2 SMNVEV (reference sequence). The V gene lost 5 bases and the J gene lost 1 base, with 6 bases spanning the gap. The DNA of the CDR3 is TGTGCCAGCAGTAGGGGATCCTACGAGCAGTACTTC. It specifies CASSRGSYEQYF.

The chain carries TRBV7-8 and TRBJ2-7; possibly TRBD2 for D (5 bases). CDR3 length: 15 amino acids. V gave up 4 bases and J gave up 0 bases, with 13 bases separating them. Per the germline V gene, CDR1 is SGHVS and CDR2 is FQNEAQ. The CDR3 here is CASSSKIATSYEQYF. CDR3 coding DNA: TGTGCCAGCAGCTCGAAAATAGCGACCTCCTACGAGCAGTACTTC.

The sample holds one count of this clone. V is TRBV5-1 and J is TRBJ2-5, with 15 positions matching TRBD2. The V gene's germline CDR1 is SGHRS and CDR2 YFSETQ. This CDR3 region has 18 residues. V was pared by 1 base and J by 4 bases, with 8 bases of the junction left unmatched. DNA for the CDR3: TGCGCCAGCAGCTTGTCGGGACTAGCGGGAGGCGCAGGAGAGACCCAGTACTTC. It translates to CASSLSGLAGGAGETQYF.

This clone was counted a few times. The junction and the germline gene differ at one end; a read error may be behind it. The chain uses TRBV27 and TRBJ2-7; D is uncertain. This CDR3 comprises 13 residues. In germline, CDR1 is MNHEY, CDR2 SMNVEV (reference sequence). CDR3 sequence: CASSPLTSHEQYF. The DNA for the CDR3 is TGTGCCAGCAGTCCACTCACCTCCCACGAGCAGTACTTC.

Concerning this clone itself: This specimen includes other DNA sequences encoding the same CDR3. V and J are TRBV4-3 and TRBJ2-7; D gene unclear. The germline V and J ends were trimmed by 0 bases and 5 bases, with 2 bases remaining between them. CDR1 and CDR2 (germline): LGHNA, YSLEER. The CDR3 spans 11 residues. The CDR3 sequence: CASSQDDEQYF. CDR3 bases: TGCGCCAGCAGCCAAGATGACGAGCAGTACTTC.

The chain couples TRBV28 to TRBJ2-7; TRBD2 matches 8 bases. The trim removed 6 bases at V and 3 bases at J, leaving 10 bases unmatched. Germline loops: CDR1 MDHEN, CDR2 SYDVKM. CDR3 length equals 15 residues. The DNA for the CDR3 is TGTGCCAGCAGCCCTCCGGGGGGGCTAAACTACGAGCAGTACTTC. It encodes CASSPPGGLNYEQYF. Full variable domain (outside the CDR3, taken from reference TRBV28 and TRBJ2-7): DVKVTQSSRYLVKRTGEKVFLECVQDMDHENMFWYRQDPGLGLRLIYFSYDVKMKEKGDIPEGYSVSREKKERFSLILESASTNQTSMYLCASSPPGGLNYEQYFGPGTRLTVT.

This chain joins TRBV29-1 and TRBJ2-1, with D maybe TRBD2 (7 bases). The CDR3 covers 12 residues. The germline V gene has CDR1 SQVTM and CDR2 ANQGSEA. CDR3 bases: TGCACCTGGGGGGGCCGGGGAGATGAGCAGTTCTTC. Protein: CTWGGRGDEQFF.

The chain has TRBV11-1 and TRBJ2-1, with TRBD2 matching 10 bases. This CDR3 spans 15 amino acids. The trim removed 5 bases at V and 8 bases at J, leaving 9 bases unmatched. The V gene's germline CDR1 is SGHAT and CDR2 FQDESV (reference sequence). DNA of the CDR3: TGTGCCAGCAGCCCCCCCCAGCGGGGGGGGGATGAGCAGTTCTTC. It codes for CASSPPQRGGDEQFF.

The chain has TRBV19 and TRBJ1-1; D is ambiguous. The germline V gene encodes CDR1 LNHDA and CDR2 SQIVND (reference sequence). This CDR3 region has 15 residues. The V gene lost 3 bases and the J gene lost 1 base, with 12 bases spanning the gap. In nucleotides, the CDR3 is TGTGCCAGTAGTATCGGAGGCCAGGCGAACACTGAAGCTTTCTTT. Translated, it gives CASSIGGQANTEAFF. The complete variable domain, with remaining parts taken from reference TRBV19 and TRBJ1-1, reads DGGITQSPKYLFRKEGQNVTLSCEQNLNHDAMYWYRQDPGQGLRLIYYSQIVNDFQKGDIAEGYSVSREKKESFPLTVTSAQKNPTAFYLCASSIGGQANTEAFFGQGTRLTVV.

The gene calls are TRBV7-8 and TRBJ2-2, with D maybe TRBD2 (7 bases). This CDR3 is built from 16 residues. Germline CDR1 and CDR2: SGHVS and FQNEAQ. With 6 bases removed from V and 0 bases from J, the gap between germline ends came to 14 bases. The CDR3 here is CASSPRGGANTGELFF. The DNA for the CDR3 is TGTGCCAGCAGTCCTAGAGGGGGGGCGAACACCGGGGAGCTGTTTTTT.

The genes are TRBV27 and TRBJ1-4; a weak D match, TRBD1 (5 bases). CDR3 size: 15 residues. Germline V gene data show CDR1 as MNHEY and CDR2 as SMNVEV (reference sequence). V shed 6 bases and J shed 5 bases, with 16 bases lying between them. Here the CDR3 DNA reads TGTGCCAGCAGGGATGGTGACAGCTTGAATGAAAAACTGTTTTTT. This sequence encodes CASRDGDSLNEKLFF.

This chain connects TRBV28 to TRBJ1-2; D gene unclear. CDR3 length: 13 amino acids. V was cut by 1 base and J by 6 bases, with 9 bases left in between. Germline V gene sequence: CDR1 MDHEN, CDR2 SYDVKM. CDR3 DNA sequence: TGTGCCAGCAGTTTATTCGGCGGCAATGGCTACACCTTC. This codes for CASSLFGGNGYTF.

This CDR3 is CASSTAVEQYF. The CDR3, as DNA: TGTGCCAGCAGTACCGCGGTCGAGCAGTACTTC. This chain links TRBV28 with TRBJ2-7, with D unclear. Germline CDR1 and CDR2: MDHEN and SYDVKM. The CDR3 covers 11 residues. The V and J ends lost 5 bases and 6 bases respectively, with 8 bases between them. The full variable domain, with the rest looked up from reference TRBV28 and TRBJ2-7, is DVKVTQSSRYLVKRTGEKVFLECVQDMDHENMFWYRQDPGLGLRLIYFSYDVKMKEKGDIPEGYSVSREKKERFSLILESASTNQTSMYLCASSTAVEQYFGPGTRLTVT.

The chain is built from TRBV19 and TRBJ1-1, with D tentatively TRBD1 (6 bases). V was trimmed by 0 bases and J by 8 bases, leaving 16 bases between them. This CDR3 comprises 15 residues. CDR1 and CDR2 from the germline V gene are LNHDA and SQIVND (reference sequence). This CDR3 is CASSIDRGRGREAFF. In nucleotides, the CDR3 is TGTGCCAGTAGTATAGATCGGGGCAGGGGTCGAGAAGCTTTCTTT.

CDR3 loop: CASSNSGSSYNEQFF. CDR3 coding DNA: TGTGCCAGCAGCAATAGCGGGAGCTCCTACAATGAGCAGTTCTTC. The chain uses TRBV9 and TRBJ2-1; TRBD2 matches 9 bases. CDR3 size: 15 residues. Germline CDR1 and CDR2: SGDLS and YYNGEE. V was clipped by 4 bases and J by 0 bases; unmatched bases: 2.

The chain couples TRBV4-1 to TRBJ1-2; 7 bases are shared with TRBD1. The germline V gene encodes CDR1 MGHRA and CDR2 YSYEKL. This CDR3 contains 15 residues. Trimming cost V 2 bases and J 2 bases; bases outside gene matches: 5. The CDR3 region is CASSQPGTANYGYTF. CDR3 coding DNA: TGCGCCAGCAGCCAACCCGGGACAGCCAACTATGGCTACACCTTC.

This clone was seen a single time. The gene calls are TRBV7-8 and TRBJ2-3; D possibly corresponds to TRBD1 (6 bases). This CDR3 has 16 amino acids. V gave up 2 bases and J gave up 3 bases, with 15 bases separating them. The germline gives CDR1 SGHVS, CDR2 FQNEAQ. CDR3 nucleotides: TGTGCCAGCAGCTTACTGTCTCAGGGGACGACAGATACGCAGTATTTT. As protein: CASSLLSQGTTDTQYF. Using reference TRBV7-8 and TRBJ2-3 for the parts outside the CDR3, the full variable domain is GAGVSQSPRYKVAKRGQDVALRCDPISGHVSLFWYQQALGQGPEFLTYFQNEAQLDKSGLPSDRFFAERPEGSVSTLKIQRTQQEDSAVYLCASSLLSQGTTDTQYFGPGTRLTVL.

This chain links TRBV13 with TRBJ2-7; the match to TRBD1 covers 10 bases. V shed 5 bases and J 6 bases; nucleotides not matched to a gene: 10. The CDR3 length is 15 residues. Germline V lookup: CDR1 PRHDT, CDR2 FYEKMQ (reference sequence). The CDR3 reads CASSTTWTGGLEQYF. CDR3 nucleotide sequence: TGTGCCAGCAGCACTACATGGACAGGGGGTCTCGAGCAGTACTTC.

The rearrangement uses TRBV7-9 and TRBJ1-4, with 7 bases matching TRBD1. Trimming took 5 bases from V and 11 from J; bases not matched to a gene: 14. CDR1 and CDR2 (germline): SEHNR, FQNEAQ (reference sequence). The CDR3 is made up of 15 amino acids. The CDR3 DNA reads TGTGCCAGCAGCCCAACAGGGGAAGCCCTAGGGAAACTGTTTTTT. It translates to CASSPTGEALGKLFF.

The chain employs TRBV14 and TRBJ2-7, with TRBD2 matching over 9 bases. This CDR3 has 19 residues. V trimming: 3 bases; J trimming: 4 bases; junction bases outside the gene matches: 19. Germline V gene lookup returns CDR1 SGHDN and CDR2 FVKESK. The CDR3 sequence: CASSHDRPLAGSARYEQYF. CDR3 in DNA: TGTGCCAGCAGCCATGATCGACCGCTAGCGGGATCCGCTCGATACGAGCAGTACTTC.

The rearrangement joins TRBV4-1 to TRBJ2-1; TRBD1 matches at 9 bases. CDR1 and CDR2 (germline): MGHRA, YSYEKL. There are 18 residues in the CDR3. The V segment lost 3 bases and the J segment 7 bases; nucleotides outside the gene matches: 16. The CDR3 DNA follows: TGCGCCAGCAGCCAGGAACACTTAGGGACAGGGAACTCTAATGAGCAGTTCTTC. Translating it yields CASSQEHLGTGNSNEQFF.

V is TRBV6-1 and J is TRBJ2-7; 10 bases match TRBD2. This CDR3 region has 13 residues. CDR1 MNHNS and CDR2 SASEGT come from the germline V gene. The J segment lost 2 bases and the V segment lost 8 bases, leaving 3 bases of the junction unmatched. The CDR3 sequence is CASLSGRAYEQYF. The CDR3 DNA reads as TGTGCCAGCCTGAGCGGGAGGGCCTACGAGCAGTACTTC.

Only one count was recorded for this clone. Within the sample, other DNA sequences also encode this same CDR3. In DNA form, the CDR3 reads TGTGCCAGCAGCCCGGGAGTCTCCTACGAGCAGTACTTC. Translation gives CASSPGVSYEQYF. This rearrangement joins TRBV7-2 to TRBJ2-7, with TRBD2 as a possible D gene (6 bases). The CDR3 is 13 residues long. The V gene lost 5 bases and the J gene lost 0 bases, with 8 bases spanning the gap. The germline CDR1 and CDR2 sequences are SGHTA and FQGNSA.

The chain carries TRBV4-2 and TRBJ2-2, with a weak D call TRBD2 (5 bases). Trimming took 0 bases from V and 1 from J, leaving 6 bases between them. Germline loops: CDR1 LGHNA, CDR2 YNFKEQ. CDR3 length: 15 amino acids. The CDR3 loop reads CASSQDGKNTGELFF. The CDR3 coding sequence is TGTGCCAGCAGCCAAGACGGGAAGAACACCGGGGAGCTGTTTTTT.